This T cell receptor (beta chain) was identified during a study of blood T cells in healthy people across ages. Overall study results and limits: TCR beta diversity was tightly associated with the proportion of naive T cells. Estimates of total diversity, which came from one million sequenced T cells, were considered to be underestimates.

V lost 3 bases to trimming and J lost 4 bases; unmatched junction nucleotides: 5. The germline V gene has CDR1 KGHDR and CDR2 SFDVKD. This CDR3 spans 15 amino acids. Then a second PCR, running roughly 7 to 11 cycles, was carried out with a sample-barcoded 5' primer and a J-beta primer mix. Via MiXCR, TCRdb re-called the 5' RACE reads, giving one row per CDR3 protein. The sample records 450,000 to 600,000 distinct CDR3 sequences, around a quarter being singletons. With respect to this clonotype: Its target is not known.

These data were also filed under a second study, of T cells of mothers and their children. From that paper: Addition of sample barcodes and 2-4 random nucleotides occurred through the M1S primer of the second PCR.

This TCR derives from a boy between 2 and 15 years old in good health. This chain joins TRBV24-1 and TRBJ2-7, with 10 nucleotides matching TRBD1. Sequencing input: blood. The CDR3 DNA is TGTGCCACCAGTGATGGGACAGGGGTCGTTTACGAGCAGTACTTC. Encoded protein: CATSDGTGVVYEQYF.